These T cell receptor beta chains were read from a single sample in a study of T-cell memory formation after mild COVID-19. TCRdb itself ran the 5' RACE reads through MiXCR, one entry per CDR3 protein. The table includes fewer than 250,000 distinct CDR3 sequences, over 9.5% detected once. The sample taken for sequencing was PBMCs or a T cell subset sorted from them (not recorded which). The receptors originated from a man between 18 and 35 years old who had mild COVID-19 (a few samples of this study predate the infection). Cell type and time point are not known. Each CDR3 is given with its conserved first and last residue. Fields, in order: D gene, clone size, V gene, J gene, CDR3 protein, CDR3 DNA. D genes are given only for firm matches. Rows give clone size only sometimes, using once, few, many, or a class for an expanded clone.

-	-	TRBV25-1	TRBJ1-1	CASSGVGFTEAFF	TGTGCCAGCAGTGGGGTGGGTTTCACTGAAGCTTTCTTT
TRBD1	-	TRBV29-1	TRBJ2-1	CSANRGRNEQFF	TGCAGCGCAAACAGGGGGCGCAATGAGCAGTTCTTC
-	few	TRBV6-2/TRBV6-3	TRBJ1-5	CASSYRGTFNQPQHF	TGTGCCAGCAGTTACAGGGGCACCTTCAATCAGCCCCAGCATTTT
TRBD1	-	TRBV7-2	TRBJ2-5	CASTVRGRPLQETQYF	TGTGCCAGCACCGTAAGGGGGCGCCCCCTACAAGAGACCCAGTACTTC
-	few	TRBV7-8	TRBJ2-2	CASSARLVANTGELFF	TGTGCCAGCAGCGCCAGACTAGTGGCGAACACCGGGGAGCTGTTTTTT
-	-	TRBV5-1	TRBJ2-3	CASSLVRSASTDTQYF	TGCGCCAGCAGCTTGGTGCGGAGCGCTAGCACAGATACGCAGTATTTT
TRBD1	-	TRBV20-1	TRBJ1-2	CSAVRDRDPYTF	TGCAGTGCTGTCCGGGACAGGGATCCCTACACCTTC
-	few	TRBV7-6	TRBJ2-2	CASSADLNTGELFF	TGTGCCAGCAGCGCAGACTTGAACACCGGGGAGCTGTTTTTT
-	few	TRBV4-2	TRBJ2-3	CASSPTLSDTQYF	TGTGCCAGCAGCCCCACCCTTTCGGATACGCAGTATTTT
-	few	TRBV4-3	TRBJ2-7	CASSPFSTGSYEQYF	TGCGCCAGCAGCCCTTTCTCGACAGGATCTTACGAGCAGTACTTC
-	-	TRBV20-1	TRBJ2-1	CSARILVKHEQFF	TGCAGTGCTAGGATCTTAGTTAAGCATGAGCAGTTCTTC
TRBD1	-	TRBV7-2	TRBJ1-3	CASSLGQGIGNTIYF	TGTGCCAGCAGCCTCGGACAGGGAATTGGAAACACCATATATTTT
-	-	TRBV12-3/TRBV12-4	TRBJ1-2	CASSPVPGNYGYTF	TGTGCCAGCAGTCCCGTCCCAGGGAACTATGGCTACACCTTC
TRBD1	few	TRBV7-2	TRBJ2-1	CATQQGGTGNNEQFF	TGTGCCACCCAGCAGGGCGGGACAGGAAACAATGAGCAGTTCTTC
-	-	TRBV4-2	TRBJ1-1	CASTDWGAEAFF	TGTGCCAGCACCGACTGGGGGGCTGAAGCTTTCTTT
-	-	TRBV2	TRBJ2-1	CASRGYDEQFF	TGTGCCAGCAGGGGTTACGATGAGCAGTTCTTC
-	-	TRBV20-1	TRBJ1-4	CRARATNEKLFF	TGCAGGGCTCGAGCAACTAATGAAAAACTGTTTTTT
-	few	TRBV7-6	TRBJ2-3	CASSLEGTASTDTQYF	TGTGCCAGCAGCTTAGAAGGGACGGCCAGCACAGATACGCAGTATTTT
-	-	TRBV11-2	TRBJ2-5	CASSSMTDQETQYF	TGTGCCAGCAGCTCGATGACGGATCAAGAGACCCAGTACTTC
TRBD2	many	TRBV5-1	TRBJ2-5	CASSMGLAGVEETQYF	TGCGCCAGCAGCATGGGACTAGCGGGCGTGGAGGAGACCCAGTACTTC
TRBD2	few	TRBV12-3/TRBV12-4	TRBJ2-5	CASSWTSGGQETQYF	TGTGCCAGCAGTTGGACTAGCGGGGGGCAAGAGACCCAGTACTTC
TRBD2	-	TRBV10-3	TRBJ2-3	CAISDSGRFTDTQYF	TGTGCCATCAGTGATAGCGGGCGCTTCACAGATACGCAGTATTTT
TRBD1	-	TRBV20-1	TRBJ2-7	CSADRTGNEQYF	TGCAGTGCGGATCGGACAGGGAACGAGCAGTACTTC
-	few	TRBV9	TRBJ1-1	CASSATGMNTEAFF	TGTGCCAGCAGCGCCACAGGGATGAACACTGAAGCTTTCTTT
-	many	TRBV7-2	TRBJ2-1	CASSLGGASYNEQFF	TGTGCCAGCAGCTTAGGGGGCGCCTCCTACAATGAGCAGTTCTTC
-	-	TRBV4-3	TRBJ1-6	CASSRDAGSPLSPLHF	TGCGCCAGCAGCCGAGATGCGGGTAGCCCCCTATCACCCCTCCACTTT
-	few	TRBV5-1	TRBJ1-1	CASSQVDTEAFF	TGCGCCAGCAGCCAGGTGGACACTGAAGCTTTCTTT
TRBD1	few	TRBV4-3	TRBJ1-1	CASSQKTGWGTEAFF	TGCGCCAGCAGCCAAAAGACAGGGTGGGGCACTGAAGCTTTCTTT
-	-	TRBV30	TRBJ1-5	CAWSASGNQPQHF	TGTGCCTGGAGTGCATCCGGCAATCAGCCCCAGCATTTT
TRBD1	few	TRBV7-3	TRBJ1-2	CASSLRQGNGYTF	TGTGCCAGCAGCTTAAGACAGGGGAATGGCTACACCTTC
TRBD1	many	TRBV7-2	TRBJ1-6	CASSLGGQGSPLHF	TGTGCCAGCAGCTTAGGGGGACAGGGTTCACCCCTCCACTTT
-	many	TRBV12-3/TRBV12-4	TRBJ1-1	CASSFLKMNTEAFF	TGTGCCAGCAGTTTTCTTAAAATGAACACTGAAGCTTTCTTT
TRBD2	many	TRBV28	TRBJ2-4	CASNRSGTSGLAKNIQYF	TGTGCCAGCAACAGATCCGGGACTAGCGGCCTAGCCAAAAACATTCAGTACTTC
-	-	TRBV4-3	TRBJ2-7	CASSQAWRGNYEQYF	TGCGCCAGCAGCCAAGCGTGGAGGGGGAACTACGAGCAGTACTTC
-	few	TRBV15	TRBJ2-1	CATSRDTGRYNEQFF	TGTGCCACCAGCAGAGATACAGGGAGGTACAATGAGCAGTTCTTC
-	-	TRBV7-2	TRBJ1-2	CASSSAAGRGNYGYTF	TGTGCCAGCAGCTCCGCGGCGGGCAGGGGTAACTATGGCTACACCTTC
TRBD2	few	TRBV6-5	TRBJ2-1	CASSYRLAGDPQFF	TGTGCCAGCAGTTACCGCCTAGCGGGGGATCCCCAGTTCTTC
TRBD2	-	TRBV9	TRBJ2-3	CASSITSGGALMDTQYF	TGTGCCAGCAGCATTACTAGCGGGGGGGCATTAATGGATACGCAGTATTTT
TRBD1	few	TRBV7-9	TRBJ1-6	CASSLGAPGQGGSPLHF	TGTGCCAGCAGCTTAGGGGCCCCGGGACAGGGGGGTTCACCCCTCCACTTT
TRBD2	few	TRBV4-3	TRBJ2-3	CASSQEISGGADTQYF	TGCGCCAGCAGCCAAGAAATAAGCGGGGGGGCAGATACGCAGTATTTT
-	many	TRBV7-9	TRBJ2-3	CASSSHSGEWADTQYF	TGTGCCAGCAGCTCCCATTCAGGGGAGTGGGCAGATACGCAGTATTTT
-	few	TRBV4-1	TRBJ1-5	CASSPRTVGVAQHF	TGCGCCAGCAGCCCCCGGACAGTCGGAGTGGCCCAGCATTTT
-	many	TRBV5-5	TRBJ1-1	CASSLSYTEAFF	TGTGCCAGCAGCTTGTCTTACACTGAAGCTTTCTTT
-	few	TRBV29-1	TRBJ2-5	CSVTPQETQYF	TGCAGCGTTACCCCACAAGAGACCCAGTACTTC
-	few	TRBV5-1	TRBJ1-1	CASSSTGTILEAFF	TGCGCCAGCAGCTCCACCGGGACAATTCTTGAAGCTTTCTTT
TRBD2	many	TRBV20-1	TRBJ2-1	CSAPKRGSSYNEQFF	TGCAGTGCACCTAAGCGGGGGAGCTCCTACAATGAGCAGTTCTTC